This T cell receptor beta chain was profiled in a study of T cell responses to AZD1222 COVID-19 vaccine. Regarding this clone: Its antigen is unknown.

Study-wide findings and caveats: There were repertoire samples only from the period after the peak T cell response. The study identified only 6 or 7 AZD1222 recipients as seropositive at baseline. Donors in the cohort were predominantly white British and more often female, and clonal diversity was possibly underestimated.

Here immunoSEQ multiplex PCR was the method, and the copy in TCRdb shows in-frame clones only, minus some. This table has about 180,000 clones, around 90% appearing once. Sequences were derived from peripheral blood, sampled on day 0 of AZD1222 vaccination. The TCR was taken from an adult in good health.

The CDR3 DNA follows: TGCAGCGTTGCGGGACTAGCGGGGGTGAACACCGGGGAGCTGTTTTTT. As protein: CSVAGLAGVNTGELFF. The chain has TRBV29-1 and TRBJ2-2; 14 bases agree with TRBD2. The germline V gene has CDR1 SQVTM and CDR2 ANQGSEA. V lost 4 bases to trimming and J lost 1 base; unmatched junction nucleotides: 2. The CDR3 runs to 16 residues.